The rows below give T cell receptor beta chains drawn from one sample of a study of T cell repertoires and HLA-DP antigens. What these receptors recognize is not known. Here immunoSEQ multiplex PCR was the method, and the copy in TCRdb shows in-frame clones only, minus some. Here the sample spans over 100,000 clones, roughly 92% being singletons. The specimen sequenced was CD4+ T cells from PBMCs. The receptors here all came from a young woman in good health and CMV-seronegative. The conserved cysteine and the conserved F or W are not part of the CDR3 here. The order of the fields is D gene, CDR3 length, J gene, V gene, CDR3 protein. D genes are given only for firm matches.

d_gene: NA; len: 10; j_gene: TRBJ1-5; v_gene: TRBV28; CDR3aa: ASRLSNQPQH
d_gene: NA; len: 13; j_gene: TRBJ1-5; v_gene: TRBV28; CDR3aa: ASSFRGMSNQPQH
d_gene: TRBD2; len: 13; j_gene: TRBJ2-1; v_gene: TRBV2; CDR3aa: ASRFGLAEYNEQF
d_gene: NA; len: 11; j_gene: TRBJ1-1; v_gene: TRBV5-8; CDR3aa: ASSLAGNTEAF
d_gene: NA; len: 11; j_gene: TRBJ2-5; v_gene: TRBV11-3; CDR3aa: ASSFGQKETQY
d_gene: NA; len: 13; j_gene: TRBJ1-3; v_gene: TRBV4-1; CDR3aa: ASSPIDRSGNTIY
d_gene: TRBD2; len: 13; j_gene: TRBJ2-7; v_gene: TRBV14; CDR3aa: ASSFSGLASYEQY
d_gene: NA; len: 11; j_gene: TRBJ1-2; v_gene: TRBV14; CDR3aa: ASSQVEGYGYT
d_gene: TRBD1; len: 19; j_gene: TRBJ2-6; v_gene: TRBV7-3; CDR3aa: ASSYLPGQSWGFSGANVLT
d_gene: TRBD1; len: 14; j_gene: TRBJ1-1; v_gene: TRBV9; CDR3aa: ASSVGIRQGNTEAF
d_gene: NA; len: 10; j_gene: TRBJ1-3; v_gene: TRBV6-1; CDR3aa: ASSEGLGTIY
d_gene: NA; len: 11; j_gene: TRBJ1-5; v_gene: TRBV7-3; CDR3aa: ASSLTRNQPQH
d_gene: NA; len: 14; j_gene: TRBJ1-5; v_gene: TRBV5-4; CDR3aa: ASSFTGIGSNQPQH
d_gene: NA; len: 10; j_gene: TRBJ1-1; v_gene: TRBV10-3; CDR3aa: ATSGQSNEAF
d_gene: NA; len: 13; j_gene: TRBJ1-5; v_gene: TRBV7-8; CDR3aa: ASSLETGLNQPQH
d_gene: TRBD1; len: 12; j_gene: TRBJ2-1; v_gene: TRBV29-1; CDR3aa: SVSDRGTYNEQF
d_gene: TRBD1; len: 14; j_gene: TRBJ1-2; v_gene: TRBV6-1; CDR3aa: ASSERGQGLNYGYT
d_gene: NA; len: 11; j_gene: TRBJ1-1; v_gene: TRBV7-2; CDR3aa: ASTPLRGTEAF
d_gene: NA; len: 15; j_gene: TRBJ1-2; v_gene: TRBV4-2; CDR3aa: ASSQDGATATRGGYT
d_gene: NA; len: 13; j_gene: TRBJ2-7; v_gene: TRBV28; CDR3aa: ASSRGWTGTYEQY
d_gene: NA; len: 11; j_gene: TRBJ1-1; v_gene: TRBV19; CDR3aa: ASSTRTRLEAF
d_gene: NA; len: 11; j_gene: TRBJ2-7; v_gene: TRBV6-1; CDR3aa: ASTLQGIYEQY
d_gene: NA; len: 11; j_gene: TRBJ2-7; v_gene: TRBV12-5; CDR3aa: ASGFSLAYEQY
d_gene: NA; len: 13; j_gene: TRBJ1-4; v_gene: TRBV15; CDR3aa: ATSSIQATNEKLF
d_gene: NA; len: 12; j_gene: TRBJ1-3; v_gene: TRBV7-2; CDR3aa: ASSLGPSGNTIY
d_gene: NA; len: 9; j_gene: TRBJ2-5; v_gene: TRBV18; CDR3aa: ASSPAETQY
d_gene: NA; len: 12; j_gene: NA; v_gene: TRBV27; CDR3aa: ASRIRWQGYEQY
d_gene: NA; len: 13; j_gene: TRBJ1-2; v_gene: TRBV4-1; CDR3aa: ASSQVGGAGGGYT
d_gene: TRBD2; len: 14; j_gene: TRBJ2-4; v_gene: TRBV7-8; CDR3aa: ASSLGRGRTKNIQY
d_gene: TRBD2; len: 14; j_gene: TRBJ2-2; v_gene: TRBV19; CDR3aa: ASSRGGYANTGELF
d_gene: NA; len: 11; j_gene: TRBJ1-1; v_gene: TRBV7-3; CDR3aa: ASSFSLNTEAF
d_gene: NA; len: 14; j_gene: TRBJ1-5; v_gene: TRBV5-6; CDR3aa: ASSQNKDRFNQPQH
d_gene: NA; len: 13; j_gene: TRBJ2-2; v_gene: TRBV7-2; CDR3aa: ASSLGQPNTGELF
d_gene: NA; len: 12; j_gene: TRBJ1-2; v_gene: TRBV11-2; CDR3aa: ASSPQTVLKGYT
d_gene: NA; len: 12; j_gene: TRBJ2-4; v_gene: TRBV7-3; CDR3aa: ASSPSPGTNIQY
d_gene: NA; len: 11; j_gene: TRBJ1-4; v_gene: TRBV5-5; CDR3aa: ASSPQGREKLF
d_gene: NA; len: 13; j_gene: TRBJ1-4; v_gene: TRBV5-1; CDR3aa: ASSLTGEPLEKLF
d_gene: NA; len: 12; j_gene: TRBJ2-2; v_gene: TRBV27; CDR3aa: ASGAGAYTGELF
d_gene: TRBD1; len: 12; j_gene: TRBJ1-1; v_gene: TRBV4-3; CDR3aa: ASSHDRGRTEAF
d_gene: NA; len: 12; j_gene: TRBJ1-2; v_gene: TRBV6-6; CDR3aa: ASSYSPELYGYT
d_gene: NA; len: 12; j_gene: TRBJ2-2; v_gene: TRBV11-1; CDR3aa: ASSFLRNTGELF
d_gene: NA; len: 12; j_gene: TRBJ1-4; v_gene: TRBV27; CDR3aa: ASSSRAEGEKLF
d_gene: NA; len: 13; j_gene: TRBJ2-7; v_gene: TRBV5-5; CDR3aa: ASSLGPAPSYEQY
d_gene: TRBD1; len: 12; j_gene: TRBJ2-3; v_gene: TRBV7-9; CDR3aa: ASSLGQGTDTQY